The 11 T cell receptor beta chains listed next were all sequenced from one sample in a study of beta chain features in type 1 diabetes. No antigen has been assigned to these receptors. Every bit of the isolated RNA underwent reverse transcription, so sequencing read expressed TCRB transcripts. This table comes from immunoSEQ multiplex PCR, and its TCRdb copy is limited to in-frame clones, with some not included. Seen here are nearly 700,000 clones, 13% observed once, and the top ten hold 0.02% to 0.025%. Study-wide points: Shorter TCRB CDR3s, moderately but significantly so, were found in Type 1 diabetes patients in all four CD4+ subsets.

Sequencing input: naive CD4+ T cells from blood. The receptors come from a man between 18 and 35 years old with type 1 diabetes.

The chain carries TRBV6-1 and TRBJ1-1; D not resolved. CDR1 is MNHNS and CDR2 is SASEGT in the germline V gene. Between the trimmed V and J ends, which lost 1 base and 3 bases, there was a span of 12 bases. The CDR3 covers 15 residues. CDR3 nucleotide sequence: TGTGCCAGCAGTGAAGGACGGGCGGGTGACACTGAAGCTTTCTTT. Translating it yields CASSEGRAGDTEAFF.

The gene calls are TRBV6-5 and TRBJ1-6; D not certain. V lost 4 bases to trimming and J lost 10 bases, with 8 bases between them. Germline CDR1 and CDR2: MNHEY and SVGAGI. CDR3 length: 12 amino acids. DNA for the CDR3: TGTGCCAGCAGTTTCCTAGAATCACCCCTCCACTTT. Translation gives CASSFLESPLHF.

This clone occurred a few times. The chain recombines TRBV27 with TRBJ2-5; D gene unclear. CDR3 length: 13 residues. Germline CDR1 and CDR2: MNHEY and SMNVEV (reference sequence). V was pared by 6 bases and J by 4 bases, with 12 bases between. CDR3 residues: CASRGRGVETQYF. CDR3 DNA: TGTGCCAGCAGAGGTCGAGGCGTAGAGACCCAGTACTTC.

J is TRBJ1-5 and V is TRBV2, with 7 bases fitting TRBD1. V was clipped by 6 bases and J by 6 bases; unmatched bases: 5. The germline gives CDR1 SNHLY, CDR2 FYNNEI. The CDR3 has 13 amino acids. The CDR3 reads CASRGGFSQPQHF. In nucleotides, the CDR3 is TGTGCCAGCAGAGGGGGCTTCAGTCAGCCCCAGCATTTT.

This chain links TRBV30 with TRBJ1-2, with TRBD1 matching 8 bases. Germline loops: CDR1 GTSNPN, CDR2 SVGIG (reference sequence). The CDR3 is 14 amino acids. After removal of 2 bases from V and 8 bases from J, the junction contained 10 bases not matched to a gene. CDR3 region: CAWSFLQGEQGYTF. DNA of the CDR3: TGTGCCTGGAGTTTCCTACAGGGGGAACAGGGCTACACCTTC.

As regards this clone: Other DNA variants within this sample encode the same CDR3. The chain links TRBV30 to TRBJ1-1; perhaps TRBD1 as D (5 bases). CDR1 is GTSNPN and CDR2 is SVGIG in the germline V gene (reference sequence). The CDR3 covers 11 residues. Trimming pared 5 bases from V and 1 base from J, leaving 5 bases between. This chain's CDR3 is CAWGGNTEAFF. The CDR3, as DNA: TGTGCCTGGGGGGGGAACACTGAAGCTTTCTTT.

The chain uses TRBV5-1 and TRBJ2-3; unclear D gene. Trimming cost V 0 bases and J 6 bases, with 8 bases left between them. Per the germline V gene, CDR1 is SGHRS and CDR2 is YFSETQ. The CDR3 covers 13 residues. This CDR3 reads CASSLDSSDTQYF. The CDR3 DNA reads as TGCGCCAGCAGCTTGGACTCCTCGGATACGCAGTATTTT.

This clone was picked up a small number of times. The CDR3 DNA is TGTGCCAGCAGTTACTCGGCGTCAGGGTATTTGGCTTTCTTT. Translation gives CASSYSASGYLAFF. The rearrangement joins TRBV6-6 to TRBJ1-1, with D possibly TRBD1 on 5 matching bases. CDR1 is MNHNY, CDR2 SVGAGI, per germline (reference sequence). Trimming stripped 0 bases from V and 11 bases from J, with 16 bases between. The CDR3 length is 14 residues.

The V gene is TRBV4-1, the J gene TRBJ2-1; D is possibly TRBD1 (5 bases). Germline CDR1 is MGHRA and CDR2 is YSYEKL. V was pared by 0 bases and J by 0 bases, with 6 bases between. The CDR3 is 15 residues long. The CDR3, as DNA: TGCGCCAGCAGCCAAGAGGGGCGCTCCTACAATGAGCAGTTCTTC. Encoded protein: CASSQEGRSYNEQFF.

The gene calls are TRBV28 and TRBJ1-5; D is undetermined. CDR1 and CDR2 (germline): MDHEN, SYDVKM. The length of the CDR3 is 16 residues. V was clipped by 2 bases and J by 5 bases, with 16 bases between them. This chain's CDR3 is CASSLPGPGMYQPQHF. The CDR3, as DNA: TGTGCCAGCAGTTTACCCGGGCCTGGGATGTATCAGCCCCAGCATTTT.

This clone was counted between two and nine times. The sample has other DNA sequences that encode this CDR3 too. The chain uses TRBV6-1 and TRBJ1-1, with D maybe TRBD1 (5 bases). Germline V CDR1 and CDR2: MNHNS, SASEGT. V lost 2 bases, J lost 3 bases, and 7 bases lay in between. The CDR3 is made up of 13 amino acids. CDR3 sequence reads: CASSEIRDTEAFF. The CDR3 nucleotides are TGTGCCAGCAGTGAAATCAGGGACACTGAAGCTTTCTTT.